This T cell receptor beta chain was observed in a study of OX40 agonist ivuxolimab in advanced cancers. Study results and limitations: Compared with CD4+, CD8+ T cells on average had more expanded clones.

Measured with immunoSEQ multiplex PCR; TCRdb has only the in-frame clones, and not every one. The repertoire has 57,000 or so clones, roughly nine tenths of them found once; the top ten carry more than 13%. CDR1 and CDR2 from the germline V gene are MDHEN and SYDVKM. The CDR3 is made up of 16 amino acids. V shed 4 bases and J 6 bases; nucleotides not matched to a gene: 6. Comments on this clone: Its antigen is not identified.

Patients were ruled out by autoimmune disease history or systemic immunosuppression. On cycle 4 day 1 and cycle 7 day 1, as well as at baseline, blood was sampled. V gene TRBV28 combines with J gene TRBJ2-5; 15 bases are a match to TRBD2. The specimen was CD4+ or CD8+ T cells sorted from blood, collected in a trial of the OX40 agonist ivuxolimab. This sequence originates from an adult with an advanced solid tumor such as melanoma, head and neck, liver or kidney cancer. CDR3 in amino acids: CASSSPGLAGGQTQYF. The CDR3 bases are TGTGCCAGCAGTTCCCCGGGACTAGCGGGAGGACAGACCCAGTACTTC.